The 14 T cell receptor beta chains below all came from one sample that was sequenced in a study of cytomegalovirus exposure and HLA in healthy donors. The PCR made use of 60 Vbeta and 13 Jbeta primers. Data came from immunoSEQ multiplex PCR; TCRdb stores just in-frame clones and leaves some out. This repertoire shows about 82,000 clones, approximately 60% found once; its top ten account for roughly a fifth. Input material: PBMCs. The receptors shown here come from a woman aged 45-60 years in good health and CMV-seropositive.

The CDR3 here is CASGQGRGGNEQFF. The CDR3 DNA follows: TGCGCCAGCGGCCAGGGGCGGGGGGGCAATGAGCAGTTCTTC. V and J are TRBV5-1 and TRBJ2-1; TRBD2 matches 9 bases. The germline V gene has CDR1 SGHRS and CDR2 YFSETQ. The CDR3 has 14 amino acids. V gave up 7 bases and J gave up 6 bases; unmatched junction bases: 8. Filled out from reference TRBV5-1 and TRBJ2-1, the complete variable domain reads KAGVTQTPRYLIKTRGQQVTLSCSPISGHRSVSWYQQTPGQGLQFLFEYFSETQRNKGNFPGRFSGRQFSNSRSEMNVSTLELGDSALYLCASGQGRGGNEQFFGPGTRLTVL.

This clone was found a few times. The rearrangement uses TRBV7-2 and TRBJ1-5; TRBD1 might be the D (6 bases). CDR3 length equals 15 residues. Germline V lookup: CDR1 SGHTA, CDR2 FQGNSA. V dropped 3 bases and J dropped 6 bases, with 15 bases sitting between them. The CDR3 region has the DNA TGTGCCAGCAGCTTTGACCCAGGGGAATCTCAGCCCCAGCATTTT. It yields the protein CASSFDPGESQPQHF.

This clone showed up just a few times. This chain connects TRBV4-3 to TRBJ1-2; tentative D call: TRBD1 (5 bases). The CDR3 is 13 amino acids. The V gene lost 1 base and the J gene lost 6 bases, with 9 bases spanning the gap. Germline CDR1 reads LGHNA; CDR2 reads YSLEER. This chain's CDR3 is CASSQVGGNGYTF. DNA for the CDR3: TGCGCCAGCAGCCAAGTCGGGGGGAATGGCTACACCTTC.

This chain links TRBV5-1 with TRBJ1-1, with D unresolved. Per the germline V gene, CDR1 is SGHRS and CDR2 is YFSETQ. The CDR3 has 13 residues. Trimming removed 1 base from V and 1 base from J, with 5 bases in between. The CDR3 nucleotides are TGCGCCAGCAGCTTGACAGAGAACACTGAAGCTTTCTTT. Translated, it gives CASSLTENTEAFF. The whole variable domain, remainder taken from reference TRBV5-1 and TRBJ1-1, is KAGVTQTPRYLIKTRGQQVTLSCSPISGHRSVSWYQQTPGQGLQFLFEYFSETQRNKGNFPGRFSGRQFSNSRSEMNVSTLELGDSALYLCASSLTENTEAFFGQGTRLTVV.

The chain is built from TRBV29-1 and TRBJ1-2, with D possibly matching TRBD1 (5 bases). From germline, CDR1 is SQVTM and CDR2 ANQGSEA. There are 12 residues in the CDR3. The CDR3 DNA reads TGCGGCGCCCCGGGCGGGGGGGGTGGCTACACCTTC. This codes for CGAPGGGGGYTF.

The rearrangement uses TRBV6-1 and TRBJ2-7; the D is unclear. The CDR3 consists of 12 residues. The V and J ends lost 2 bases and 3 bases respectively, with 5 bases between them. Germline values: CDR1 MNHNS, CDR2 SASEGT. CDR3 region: CASSEQDYEQYF. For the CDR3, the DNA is TGTGCCAGCAGTGAACAGGACTACGAGCAGTACTTC.

CDR3 nucleotides: TGTGCCAGCAGCTTCGAGACAGGGACCAACCCTAATCAGCCCCAGCATTTT. This encodes CASSFETGTNPNQPQHF. The genes are TRBV7-8 and TRBJ1-5, with 7 bases aligning to TRBD1. The CDR3 is 17 amino acids. Germline-derived CDR1 and CDR2 are SGHVS and FQNEAQ. The ends lost 3 bases at V and 4 bases at J; junction bases unmatched: 12.

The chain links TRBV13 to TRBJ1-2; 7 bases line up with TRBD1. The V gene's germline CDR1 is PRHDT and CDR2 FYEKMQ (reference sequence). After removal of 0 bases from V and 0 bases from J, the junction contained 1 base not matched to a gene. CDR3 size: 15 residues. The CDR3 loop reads CASSLGRGANYGYTF. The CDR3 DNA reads TGTGCCAGCAGCTTAGGCAGGGGGGCTAACTATGGCTACACCTTC.

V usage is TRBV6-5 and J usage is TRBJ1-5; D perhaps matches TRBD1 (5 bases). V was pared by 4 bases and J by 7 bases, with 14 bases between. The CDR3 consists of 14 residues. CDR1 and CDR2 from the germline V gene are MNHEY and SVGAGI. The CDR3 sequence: CASSSGGGDQPQHF. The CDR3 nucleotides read TGTGCCAGCAGTTCGGGGGGTGGGGACCAGCCCCAGCATTTT.

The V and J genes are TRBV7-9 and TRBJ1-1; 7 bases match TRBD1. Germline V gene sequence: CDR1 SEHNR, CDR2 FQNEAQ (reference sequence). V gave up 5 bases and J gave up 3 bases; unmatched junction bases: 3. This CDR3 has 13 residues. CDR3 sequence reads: CASSRTGDTEAFF. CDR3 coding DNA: TGTGCCAGCAGCCGCACAGGGGACACTGAAGCTTTCTTT.

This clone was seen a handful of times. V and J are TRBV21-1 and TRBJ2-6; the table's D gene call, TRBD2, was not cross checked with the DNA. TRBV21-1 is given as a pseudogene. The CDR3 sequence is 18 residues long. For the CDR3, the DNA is TGTGCCAGCAGCAAAGAAGGAGGGCCGACCTCTGGGGCCAACGTCCTGACTTTC. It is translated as CASSKEGGPTSGANVLTF.

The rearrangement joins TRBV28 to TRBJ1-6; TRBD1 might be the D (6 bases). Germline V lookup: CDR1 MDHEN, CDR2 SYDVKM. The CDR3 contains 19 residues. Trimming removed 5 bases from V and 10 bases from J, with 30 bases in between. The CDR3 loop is CASSPTHGGALGGRSPLHF. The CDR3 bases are TGTGCCAGCAGTCCCACCCATGGGGGGGCTTTAGGGGGTAGGTCACCCCTCCACTTT.

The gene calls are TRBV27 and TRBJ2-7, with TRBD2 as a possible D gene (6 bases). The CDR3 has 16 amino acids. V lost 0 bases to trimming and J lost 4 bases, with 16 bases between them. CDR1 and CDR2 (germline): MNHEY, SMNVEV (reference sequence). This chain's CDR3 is CASSLSGGEMTYEQYF. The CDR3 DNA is TGTGCCAGCAGTTTATCTGGCGGGGAGATGACGTACGAGCAGTACTTC.

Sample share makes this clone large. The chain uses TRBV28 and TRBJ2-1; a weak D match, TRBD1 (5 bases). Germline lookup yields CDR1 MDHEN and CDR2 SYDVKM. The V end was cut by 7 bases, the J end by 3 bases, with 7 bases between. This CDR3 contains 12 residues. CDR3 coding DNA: TGTGCCAGCACGACAGACTACAATGAGCAGTTCTTC. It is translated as CASTTDYNEQFF.